The source of this TCR beta chain is a study of cytomegalovirus exposure and HLA in healthy donors. Use of 60 Vbeta and 13 Jbeta primers characterized the PCR. Clones were read by immunoSEQ multiplex PCR, and TCRdb kept only the in-frame ones, dropping some. The data contain 100,000 or so clones, approximately 80% of them singletons. V dropped 0 bases and J dropped 2 bases, with 11 bases sitting between them. This CDR3 is built from 16 residues. Germline loops: CDR1 SGHRS, CDR2 YFSETQ. The TCR comes from a female donor in good health and CMV-seronegative. Sequences were obtained from PBMCs. The V call is TRBV5-1, the J call TRBJ2-2, with D perhaps matching TRBD2 (5 bases). The CDR3 DNA reads TGCGCCAGCAGCTTGGCCGGTGGGAGCAACACCGGGGAGCTGTTTTTT. It specifies CASSLAGGSNTGELFF.